This TCR beta chain came from a study of tumor and adjacent non-tumor tissue in lung cancer. Study in general: Samples averaged roughly 4.4 million productive TCRbeta reads each. The study's findings and limits: Significantly higher TCR diversity was found in tumor than normal lung. Top 100 clones took a larger repertoire share in normal lung.

TCRbeta libraries were built with three rounds of nested PCR, modified from ARM-PCR. Each CDR3 protein is one row after TCRdb ran MiXCR on the multiplex PCR reads. This table has fewer than 130,000 distinct CDR3 sequences, roughly 84% appearing once. Looked up from germline, CDR1 is MNHNY and CDR2 is SVGAGI (reference sequence). The CDR3 extends over 18 amino acids. Concerning this clonotype itself: Antigen: not known. A read error may produce the germline difference seen at one junction end.

This sample's RNA came from whole unsorted tissue. Donors were chemotherapy-naive, newly diagnosed lung cancer surgical patients in China, August–late 2014. The sequence came from a man aged 70 or older with non-small cell lung cancer. The chain employs TRBV6-6 and TRBJ1-5, with TRBD1 matching 7 bases. Sequencing used lung tumor tissue. The CDR3 loop is CASSYFEWGQNNNQPHHF. CDR3 sequence (DNA): TGTGCCAGCAGTTACTTCGAGTGGGGACAGAATAACAATCAGCCCCATCATTTT.